This T cell receptor beta chain comes out of a study of T cell responses to AZD1222 COVID-19 vaccine. Study-level points and caveats: Of spike-specific TCRs, nearly half reportedly target regions left unmutated in variants. CD4 TCRs associated with vaccination spanned spike, dominating at 160-218 and 743-854. Baseline seropositives among AZD1222 recipients totaled only five to seven.

Produced via immunoSEQ multiplex PCR; TCRdb's table is partial and in-frame only. This table holds around 70,000 clones, 88% found once. This clone is a singleton in its sample. Its target is not known. CDR1 is SNHLY, CDR2 FYNNEI, per germline. Trimming shortened V by 8 bases and J by 6 bases, and 17 bases separated the two germline ends. The CDR3 length is 13 residues. The TCR was taken from an adult who received the MenACWY meningococcal vaccine as a control. The rearrangement uses TRBV2 and TRBJ2-7, with D maybe TRBD2 (6 bases). Sequenced material: peripheral blood, taken 28 days after the second dose of the MenACWY control vaccine. CDR3 sequence: CASGGALVVEQYF. DNA of the CDR3: TGTGCCAGCGGAGGGGCCCTAGTCGTCGAGCAGTACTTC.